These T cell receptor beta chains were read from a single sample in a study of pediatric ulcerative colitis. TCRdb's copy holds only in-frame clones and misses some; the assay was immunoSEQ multiplex PCR. The sample includes 65,000 or so clones, 80% to 90% of them seen just once. The sample was blood. These receptors were collected from a boy under 18 with severe ulcerative colitis. Each CDR3 is given without its conserved first and last residue. The order of the fields is D gene, V gene, J gene, CDR3 protein. D genes are given only for firm matches.

d_call: NA; v_call: TRBV7-3; j_call: TRBJ2-1; cdr3_aa: ASSVVSSYNEQF
d_call: NA; v_call: TRBV9; j_call: TRBJ1-3; cdr3_aa: ASSVETTRENTIY
d_call: NA; v_call: TRBV19; j_call: TRBJ1-2; cdr3_aa: ASTQGSAGYT
d_call: NA; v_call: TRBV15; j_call: TRBJ2-7; cdr3_aa: ATSRDRAGRYEQY
d_call: TRBD1; v_call: TRBV6-5; j_call: TRBJ1-1; cdr3_aa: ASSYQGAHTEAF
d_call: NA; v_call: TRBV25-1; j_call: TRBJ2-3; cdr3_aa: ASSTSGFTDTQY
d_call: NA; v_call: TRBV6-4; j_call: TRBJ2-1; cdr3_aa: ASSVHERHNNEQF
d_call: NA; v_call: TRBV29-1; j_call: TRBJ1-1; cdr3_aa: SADGQLNTEAF
d_call: NA; v_call: TRBV6-1; j_call: TRBJ2-7; cdr3_aa: ASRSTATYEQY
d_call: NA; v_call: TRBV5-1; j_call: TRBJ2-2; cdr3_aa: ASSLGPDTGELF
d_call: NA; v_call: TRBV27; j_call: TRBJ1-1; cdr3_aa: ASSLSRNTEAF
d_call: NA; v_call: TRBV6-1; j_call: TRBJ2-7; cdr3_aa: ASSERWDEQY
d_call: TRBD2; v_call: TRBV11-2; j_call: TRBJ2-1; cdr3_aa: ASSLVPGGEQF
d_call: NA; v_call: TRBV4-2; j_call: TRBJ1-4; cdr3_aa: ASSQGTVSEKLF
d_call: NA; v_call: TRBV5-6; j_call: TRBJ2-7; cdr3_aa: ASSLEGYEQY
d_call: TRBD2; v_call: TRBV4-1; j_call: TRBJ2-1; cdr3_aa: ASSQTSGMVYNEQF
d_call: TRBD1; v_call: TRBV29-1; j_call: TRBJ2-7; cdr3_aa: SVERQGWSEQY
d_call: NA; v_call: TRBV27; j_call: TRBJ2-1; cdr3_aa: ASSLGDGYSYNEQF
d_call: NA; v_call: TRBV19; j_call: TRBJ1-4; cdr3_aa: ASSIPEGTYEKLF
d_call: NA; v_call: TRBV11-3; j_call: TRBJ2-1; cdr3_aa: ASSSNNEQF
d_call: NA; v_call: TRBV27; j_call: TRBJ1-2; cdr3_aa: ASSLGGSNYGYT
d_call: NA; v_call: TRBV28; j_call: TRBJ2-7; cdr3_aa: ASSPDSHEQY
d_call: NA; v_call: TRBV19; j_call: TRBJ1-5; cdr3_aa: ASSDWGAGNQPQH
d_call: TRBD1; v_call: TRBV29-1; j_call: TRBJ1-3; cdr3_aa: SVARDRAYGNTIY
d_call: NA; v_call: TRBV7-2; j_call: TRBJ2-5; cdr3_aa: ASSSPAGAETQY
d_call: NA; v_call: TRBV7-9; j_call: TRBJ1-1; cdr3_aa: ASSLGINTEAF
d_call: TRBD1; v_call: TRBV11-3; j_call: TRBJ2-2; cdr3_aa: ASSSSGQLAGELF
d_call: NA; v_call: TRBV10-2; j_call: TRBJ2-7; cdr3_aa: ASSESTKGPSSYEQY
d_call: NA; v_call: TRBV7-7; j_call: TRBJ2-3; cdr3_aa: ASSSGFTDTQY
d_call: TRBD2; v_call: TRBV29-1; j_call: TRBJ2-7; cdr3_aa: SVEAPGLVGLEQY
d_call: NA; v_call: TRBV6-5; j_call: TRBJ2-1; cdr3_aa: ASSASPGSYNEQF
d_call: NA; v_call: TRBV6-1; j_call: TRBJ2-5; cdr3_aa: ASSGTYQETQY
d_call: NA; v_call: TRBV19; j_call: TRBJ2-5; cdr3_aa: ASSPSGEETQY
d_call: TRBD1; v_call: TRBV30; j_call: TRBJ1-1; cdr3_aa: ALTGELNTEAF
d_call: NA; v_call: TRBV5-1; j_call: TRBJ2-3; cdr3_aa: ASGLGGSGTDTQY
d_call: TRBD1; v_call: TRBV7-2; j_call: TRBJ2-7; cdr3_aa: ASSLGTGYYEQY
d_call: NA; v_call: TRBV4-3; j_call: TRBJ2-3; cdr3_aa: ASSQDRRDGGTDTQY
d_call: NA; v_call: TRBV6-5; j_call: TRBJ2-7; cdr3_aa: AGKVYEQY
d_call: TRBD1; v_call: TRBV6-5; j_call: TRBJ1-5; cdr3_aa: ASRGQGDQPQH
d_call: TRBD1; v_call: TRBV9; j_call: TRBJ1-1; cdr3_aa: ASSAKQGAPEAF
d_call: TRBD2; v_call: TRBV9; j_call: TRBJ2-1; cdr3_aa: ASSAVAGAHEQF
d_call: NA; v_call: TRBV5-8; j_call: TRBJ1-2; cdr3_aa: ASSLGRTTDYGYT
d_call: TRBD1; v_call: TRBV6-5; j_call: TRBJ1-1; cdr3_aa: ASSYLITGGLAEAF
d_call: NA; v_call: TRBV9; j_call: TRBJ2-1; cdr3_aa: ASSVGVKGSNEQF
d_call: TRBD1; v_call: TRBV5-4; j_call: TRBJ1-2; cdr3_aa: ASSLVINKDRVSICYGYT
d_call: NA; v_call: TRBV27; j_call: TRBJ1-2; cdr3_aa: ASSLFGQGVYGYT
d_call: TRBD2; v_call: TRBV15; j_call: TRBJ2-1; cdr3_aa: ATSRVWSGTDEQF
d_call: NA; v_call: TRBV14; j_call: TRBJ1-5; cdr3_aa: ASSEMDGSAQH
d_call: NA; v_call: TRBV6-5; j_call: TRBJ1-1; cdr3_aa: ASSYPRGRAF
d_call: NA; v_call: TRBV19; j_call: TRBJ2-5; cdr3_aa: AAGQMGQETQY
d_call: TRBD1; v_call: TRBV7-9; j_call: TRBJ1-4; cdr3_aa: ASSVMTGGNEKLF
d_call: TRBD2; v_call: TRBV6-6; j_call: TRBJ2-3; cdr3_aa: ASTRLAGRDTQY
d_call: TRBD2; v_call: TRBV29-1; j_call: TRBJ2-1; cdr3_aa: SVEEGGTSGRGEQF